This passage covers 5 T cell receptor beta chains from one sample sequenced in a study of human T cells and chemical hapten exposure. This sample's time point: patch test 1, 2 weeks after DPC sensitization. Sample treatment: therapeutic diphenylcyclopropenone sensitization with weekly scalp DPC. TCRdb re-called the RACE reads with MiXCR, one entry per CDR3 protein. The repertoire holds 300,000 to 400,000 distinct CDR3 sequences, with approximately 6.3% as singletons. Material: whole blood, obtained in connection with sensitization to the hapten diphenylcyclopropenone (DPC). The receptors derive from a woman between 18 and 30 years old with alopecia areata. Some clones in this sample may be carry-over from other donors' samples.

This clonotype has at least ten counts. The chain couples TRBV13 to TRBJ2-1; D might be TRBD1 (6 bases). V was pared by 5 bases and J by 0 bases, with 17 bases between. The CDR3 covers 17 residues. The V gene's germline CDR1 is PRHDT and CDR2 FYEKMQ (reference sequence). CDR3 sequence reads: CASSGPRDISSYNEQFF. DNA for the CDR3: TGTGCCAGCAGCGGACCCCGGGACATCAGCTCCTACAATGAGCAGTTCTTC.

Many counts were recorded for this clonotype. The chain uses TRBV27 and TRBJ2-1; D remains ambiguous. The CDR3 covers 14 residues. V was clipped by 5 bases and J by 0 bases, with 8 bases between them. Germline V gene sequence: CDR1 MNHEY, CDR2 SMNVEV (reference sequence). The CDR3 reads CASSPLSSYNEQFF. The CDR3 nucleotides are TGTGCCAGCAGTCCCCTCAGCTCCTACAATGAGCAGTTCTTC.

CDR3 amino acids: CASSPPQGSPGTDTQYF. The DNA for the CDR3 is TGTGCCAGCTCACCACCGCAGGGGAGCCCGGGAACAGATACGCAGTATTTT. This sequence joins TRBV18 and TRBJ2-3; perhaps TRBD1 as D (6 bases). With 0 bases removed from V and 3 bases from J, the gap between germline ends came to 16 bases. The CDR3 runs to 17 residues. CDR1 KGHSH and CDR2 LQKENI come from the germline V gene.

This clonotype came up many times. This chain joins TRBV12-3 or TRBV12-4 and TRBJ2-3; D gene unclear. Deletions cut 3 bases from V and 5 bases from J, with 9 bases between. This CDR3 has 13 amino acids. The CDR3 here is CASSLARGDTQYF. In DNA, the CDR3 is TGTGCCAGCAGTTTGGCCAGAGGAGATACGCAGTATTTT.

This clonotype has a count of ten or more. The J gene is TRBJ2-6, the V gene TRBV29-1; D uncertain. The CDR3 is made up of 15 amino acids. CDR1 is SQVTM, CDR2 ANQGSEA, per germline. The ends were cut back, 5 bases at V and 0 bases at J, with 11 bases in the middle. The CDR3 loop is CSVLRFSSGANVLTF. The CDR3 bases are TGCAGCGTTCTACGGTTCAGCTCTGGGGCCAACGTCCTGACTTTC.